Presented here are 10 T cell receptor beta chains from one specimen sequenced in a study of blood T cell repertoires in COVID-19. The protocol was immunoSEQ multiplex PCR, while the TCRdb copy is restricted to in-frame clones and leaves out a portion. The table has about 50,000 clones, more than 85% seen once; the top ten hold roughly 10%. The sample consisted of peripheral blood. The receptors were gathered from a woman of 80 years or more with acute or convalescent COVID-19.

This clone was seen a few times. This sequence joins TRBV11-3 and TRBJ2-3, with no clear D. Trimming pared 1 base from V and 0 bases from J, leaving 5 bases between. The CDR3 is 14 residues long. Germline V CDR1 and CDR2: SGHNT, YENEEA. As DNA, the CDR3 is TGTGCCAGCAGCTTAGCGTTAAGCACAGATACGCAGTATTTT. It specifies CASSLALSTDTQYF.

The chain links TRBV27 to TRBJ1-6; 7 positions match TRBD1. Germline values: CDR1 MNHEY, CDR2 SMNVEV (reference sequence). J was trimmed by 5 bases and V by 6 bases; bases with no gene match: 4. This CDR3 has 14 amino acids. The CDR3: CASRPGQNNSPLHF. The CDR3 DNA reads as TGTGCCAGCAGGCCGGGACAGAATAATTCACCCCTCCACTTT.

The gene calls are TRBV27 and TRBJ2-1; 10 nucleotides agree with TRBD1. CDR1 is MNHEY, CDR2 SMNVEV, per germline (reference sequence). The ends lost 8 bases at V and 5 bases at J; junction bases unmatched: 9. The CDR3 spans 15 residues. This CDR3 is CASEDRGLGHNEQFF. The DNA of the CDR3 is TGTGCCAGCGAGGACAGGGGGTTGGGGCACAATGAGCAGTTCTTC.

J is TRBJ2-2 and V is TRBV5-1; 7 bases fit TRBD2. The germline CDR1 and CDR2 sequences are SGHRS and YFSETQ. Trimming cost V 4 bases and J 2 bases; bases outside gene matches: 5. The CDR3 consists of 15 residues. The CDR3 sequence is CASSVLADNTGELFF. The CDR3 nucleotides are TGCGCCAGCAGCGTCCTAGCGGATAACACCGGGGAGCTGTTTTTT.

The chain combines TRBV5-1 with TRBJ1-3; maybe TRBD1 (6 bases). Germline loops: CDR1 SGHRS, CDR2 YFSETQ. The CDR3 is 15 amino acids. Trimming shortened V by 4 bases and J by 0 bases, and 11 bases separated the two germline ends. CDR3 sequence reads: CASSPGTSSGNTIYF. The CDR3 nucleotides are TGCGCCAGCAGCCCCGGGACATCCTCTGGAAACACCATATATTTT.

The chain is built from TRBV12-3 or TRBV12-4 and TRBJ2-4; possible D gene TRBD2, 5 bases. The V and J ends lost 5 bases and 13 bases respectively, with 18 bases between them. The CDR3 has 13 residues. CDR3 loop: CASSPPGKYQQYF. The CDR3 nucleotides are TGTGCCAGCAGTCCCCCCGGGAAATACCAACAGTACTTC.

V and J are TRBV7-9 and TRBJ1-1; TRBD1 agrees at 7 bases. This CDR3 is built from 17 residues. The V segment lost 2 bases and the J segment 1 base; nucleotides outside the gene matches: 10. Looked up from germline, CDR1 is SEHNR and CDR2 is FQNEAQ (reference sequence). The CDR3 DNA sequence: TGTGCCAGCAGCTTAAACAGGGGAATCGTGGGGAACACTGAAGCTTTCTTT. This encodes CASSLNRGIVGNTEAFF.

The chain employs TRBV2 and TRBJ1-2; 9 bases are shared with TRBD1. The germline V gene has CDR1 SNHLY and CDR2 FYNNEI. With 2 bases clipped from V and 7 bases from J, the junction kept 8 bases outside the gene matches. The CDR3 runs to 15 residues. The CDR3 nucleotides read TGTGCCAGCAGTGAACACATTGGACAGGGGACTGGCTACACCTTC. This gives the protein CASSEHIGQGTGYTF.

The CDR3 sequence: CASSIRGLDASYEQYF. The CDR3 nucleotides are TGTGCCAGTAGTATACGGGGTTTAGACGCAAGCTACGAGCAGTACTTC. The rearrangement uses TRBV19 and TRBJ2-7; weak D call: TRBD2 (5 bases). The CDR3 has 16 amino acids. V was cut by 2 bases and J by 3 bases, with 17 bases left in between. CDR1 and CDR2 (germline): LNHDA, SQIVND (reference sequence).

As DNA, the CDR3 is TGTGCCACCAGTGGGGCCGGGGACACTGAAGCTTTCTTT. Translating gives CATSGAGDTEAFF. V is TRBV24-1 and J is TRBJ1-1; D unclear. The CDR3 loop spans 13 amino acids. Trimming cost V 5 bases and J 3 bases, with 9 bases left between them. CDR1 KGHDR and CDR2 SFDVKD come from the germline V gene.